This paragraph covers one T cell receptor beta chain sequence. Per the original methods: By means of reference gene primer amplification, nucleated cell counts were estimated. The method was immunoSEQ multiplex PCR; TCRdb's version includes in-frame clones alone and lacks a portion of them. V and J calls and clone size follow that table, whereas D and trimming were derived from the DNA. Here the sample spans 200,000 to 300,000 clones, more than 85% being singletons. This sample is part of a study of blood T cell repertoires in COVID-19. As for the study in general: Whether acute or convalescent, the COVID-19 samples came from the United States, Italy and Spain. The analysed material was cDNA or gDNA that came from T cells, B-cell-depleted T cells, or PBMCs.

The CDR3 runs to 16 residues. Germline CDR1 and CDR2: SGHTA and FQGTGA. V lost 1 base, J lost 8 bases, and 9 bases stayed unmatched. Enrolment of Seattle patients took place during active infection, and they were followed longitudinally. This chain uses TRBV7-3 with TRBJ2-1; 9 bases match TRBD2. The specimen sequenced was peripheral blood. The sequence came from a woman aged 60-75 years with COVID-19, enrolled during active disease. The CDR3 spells CASSLIVAGVSDEQFF. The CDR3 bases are TGTGCCAGCAGCTTAATTGTAGCGGGAGTCTCGGATGAGCAGTTCTTC.